The source of this T cell receptor (beta chain) is a study of blood T cell repertoires in COVID-19. Background on the study: The United States, Italy and Spain were the sources of the acute and convalescent COVID-19 samples. The cDNA or gDNA used as material had been derived from T cells, B-cell-depleted T cells, or PBMCs.

In the authors' workflow: Cell counts per sample came from amplifying reference gene primers. Profiling relied on immunoSEQ multiplex PCR, and the TCRdb table lists in-frame clones only, not all of them. From that table come the V and J calls and clone size; the DNA was used to work out D and trimming. The data show roughly 70,000 clones, approximately 89% seen once. V gave up 0 bases and J gave up 6 bases, with 18 bases separating them. The CDR3 spans 16 residues. CDR1 LGHDT and CDR2 YNNKEL come from the germline V gene (reference sequence). V is TRBV3-1 (or the pseudogene TRBV3-2) and J is TRBJ2-7; D might be TRBD2 (6 bases). Sequenced material: peripheral blood. The receptor's source is a woman aged 55-70 years with active COVID-19. The CDR3 sequence: CASSQDSAGPYGEQYF. As DNA, the CDR3 is TGTGCCAGCAGCCAAGATTCGGCGGGGCCCTATGGCGAGCAGTACTTC.